The rows below give T cell receptor beta chains drawn from one sample of a study of T cell responses to AZD1222 COVID-19 vaccine. Assay used: immunoSEQ multiplex PCR; TCRdb lists only in-frame clones, some missing. The top ten clones hold less than 4.5% of a sample with about 66,000 clones, about 80% of them seen once. The starting material was peripheral blood, obtained 28 days after the second AZD1222 dose. These receptors originate from an adult who received the AZD1222 COVID-19 vaccine. CDR3s include the opening cysteine and the closing phenylalanine or tryptophan. D genes are given only for firm matches. Not every row has a clone size; where given, it reads once, few, many or a size class.

v_call	d_call	j_call	clone_size	cdr3_aa	cdr3_nt
TRBV28	-	TRBJ2-7	-	CASQPWGGPNAYEQYF	TGTGCCAGCCAACCCTGGGGGGGGCCGAATGCCTACGAGCAGTACTTC
TRBV2	TRBD1	TRBJ1-1	-	CASSDRQGALFEAFF	TGTGCCAGCAGTGATCGACAGGGCGCTTTATTTGAAGCTTTCTTT
TRBV6-1	-	TRBJ2-7	-	CASSDQAVPVYEQYF	TGTGCCAGCAGTGACCAAGCGGTGCCCGTTTACGAGCAGTACTTC
TRBV7-3	-	TRBJ2-2	-	CASSPLGGQTGELFF	TGTGCCAGCAGCCCCCTGGGAGGCCAGACCGGGGAGCTGTTTTTT
TRBV7-3	TRBD2	TRBJ2-2	-	CASSFSGGTGELFF	TGTGCCAGCAGCTTCTCCGGGGGGACCGGGGAGCTGTTTTTT
TRBV7-2	TRBD2	TRBJ2-1	-	CASSLASGGASEQFF	TGTGCCAGCAGCTTAGCTAGCGGGGGGGCCAGTGAGCAGTTCTTC
TRBV5-1	TRBD1	TRBJ1-2	-	CASSWRAGGVMNYGYTF	TGCGCCAGCAGCTGGAGGGCAGGGGGCGTGATGAACTATGGCTACACCTTC
TRBV2	TRBD1	TRBJ1-4	-	CASMARGWTNEKLFF	TGTGCCAGCATGGCCAGGGGGTGGACTAATGAAAAACTGTTTTTT
TRBV3-1/TRBV3-2	-	TRBJ1-2	-	CASSQDLANYGYTF	TGTGCCAGCAGCCAAGACCTCGCTAACTATGGCTACACCTTC
TRBV19	TRBD1	TRBJ1-6	-	CASSIGQDYNSPLHF	TGTGCCAGTAGTATCGGACAGGATTATAATTCACCCCTCCACTTT
TRBV5-8	TRBD1	TRBJ1-4	-	CASSLGGQGVEKLFF	TGTGCCAGCAGCCTAGGCGGACAGGGGGTTGAAAAACTGTTTTTT
TRBV7-9	-	TRBJ2-3	-	CASSRTVSTDTQYF	TGTGCCAGCTCCCGGACAGTGAGCACAGATACGCAGTATTTT
TRBV19	TRBD1	TRBJ1-5	-	CASSPRQGTSNQPQHF	TGTGCCAGTAGTCCCCGACAGGGAACCAGCAATCAGCCCCAGCATTTT
TRBV18	-	TRBJ1-2	-	CASSSQDNYGYTF	TGTGCCAGCTCGTCACAGGATAACTATGGCTACACCTTC
TRBV6-2/TRBV6-3	TRBD1	TRBJ1-5	-	CASSWPGQGNQPQHF	TGTGCCAGCAGTTGGCCGGGACAGGGCAATCAGCCCCAGCATTTT
TRBV12-3/TRBV12-4	-	TRBJ2-7	-	CASSSLYEQYF	TGTGCCAGCAGTTCCCTCTACGAGCAGTACTTC
TRBV7-9	-	TRBJ1-3	few	CASSNGQSGNTIYF	TGTGCCAGCAGCAACGGACAGTCTGGAAACACCATATATTTT
TRBV5-1	TRBD1	TRBJ1-1	-	CASSLGQGSMDTEAFF	TGCGCCAGCAGCTTAGGACAGGGTTCGATGGACACTGAAGCTTTCTTT
TRBV25-1	-	TRBJ2-3	-	CASSELGGSPATDTQYF	TGTGCCAGCAGTGAATTGGGGGGCTCCCCGGCAACAGATACGCAGTATTTT
TRBV28	TRBD1	TRBJ1-6	-	CASSSYPRPPGQGARKYNSPLHF	TGTGCCAGCAGTTCATATCCACGTCCGCCGGGACAGGGGGCTAGAAAATATAATTCACCCCTCCACTTT
TRBV18	TRBD1	TRBJ1-2	-	CASSGTGGDYTF	TGTGCCAGCTCGGGGACAGGTGGTGACTACACCTTC
TRBV5-1	-	TRBJ2-3	once	CASSLVDGITDTQYF	TGCGCCAGCAGCTTGGTCGACGGGATAACAGATACGCAGTATTTT
TRBV6-5	-	TRBJ2-1	few	CASSYSGVEQFF	TGTGCCAGCAGTTACTCGGGGGTGGAGCAGTTCTTC
TRBV9	-	TRBJ2-7	-	CASSVDGAKSYEQYF	TGTGCCAGCAGCGTAGACGGGGCGAAGTCCTACGAGCAGTACTTC
TRBV28	-	TRBJ1-1	-	CASSVPYTEAFF	TGTGCCAGCAGCGTGCCCTACACTGAAGCTTTCTTT
TRBV29-1	-	TRBJ1-2	once	CSGRVANYGYTF	TGCAGCGGCAGGGTGGCTAACTATGGCTACACCTTC
TRBV28	TRBD1	TRBJ1-2	-	CAIYIGQGAGYTF	TGTGCCATCTACATAGGACAGGGGGCAGGCTACACCTTC
TRBV28	-	TRBJ2-3	-	CASSLASRPDTQYF	TGTGCCAGCAGTTTGGCCTCCCGCCCAGATACGCAGTATTTT
TRBV5-6	-	TRBJ2-1	-	CASSLKLSSYNEQFF	TGTGCCAGCAGCTTGAAGCTCAGCTCCTACAATGAGCAGTTCTTC
TRBV5-1	-	TRBJ2-2	-	CASSRNRVYTGELFF	TGCGCCAGCAGCCGTAACAGGGTTTACACCGGGGAGCTGTTTTTT
TRBV7-2	-	TRBJ2-3	-	CASSLGQGKDTQYF	TGTGCCAGCAGCTTAGGTCAGGGGAAAGACACGCAGTATTTT
TRBV9	TRBD1	TRBJ2-7	-	CASSRDRAGYEQYF	TGTGCCAGCAGCCGGGACAGGGCCGGCTACGAGCAGTACTTC
TRBV5-5	TRBD1	TRBJ1-1	-	CASSFRGTALNTEAFF	TGTGCCAGCAGCTTTCGCGGGACAGCCCTGAACACTGAAGCTTTCTTT
TRBV19	TRBD1	TRBJ1-1	-	CASSHGQGAMNTEAFF	TGTGCCAGTAGTCATGGACAGGGGGCTATGAACACTGAAGCTTTCTTT
TRBV2	TRBD1	TRBJ2-7	-	CASESRTGPYEQYF	TGTGCCAGCGAGAGTAGGACAGGGCCCTACGAGCAGTACTTC
TRBV5-6	-	TRBJ1-5	few	CASSLGGRNQPQHF	TGTGCCAGCAGCTTGGGGGGTCGGAATCAGCCCCAGCATTTT